The next 26 T cell receptor beta chains were all read from a single sample in a study of identical twins. TCRdb passed the 5' RACE reads through MiXCR, listing each CDR3 protein once. In the table there are approximately 230,000 distinct CDR3 sequences, 5% to 7% of which are singletons. The same data also went into a second study, on T cells expressing NK-cell markers.

The specimen sequenced was CD8+ T cells sorted from blood. The receptors were sampled from a woman between 18 and 29 years old in good health.

This clonotype was observed a handful of times. The chain couples TRBV2 to TRBJ2-2; D is undetermined. V was clipped by 7 bases and J by 2 bases, with 11 bases between them. The germline V gene encodes CDR1 SNHLY and CDR2 FYNNEI. There are 14 residues in the CDR3. Here the CDR3 reads CASKFRHNTGELFF. The CDR3 DNA follows: TGTGCCAGCAAGTTTCGGCATAACACCGGGGAGCTGTTTTTT.

This clonotype was detected only a few times. The chain recombines TRBV30 with TRBJ2-7; D call uncertain. Germline V gives CDR1 GTSNPN, CDR2 SVGIG (reference sequence). Trimming pared 4 bases from V and 5 bases from J, leaving 15 bases between. This CDR3 is built from 13 residues. The CDR3 protein is CAWNFNRWNEQYF. In DNA, the CDR3 is TGTGCCTGGAACTTCAATAGGTGGAACGAGCAGTACTTC.

This clonotype has a count of ten or more. The chain joins TRBV29-1 to TRBJ1-1, with D unclear. This CDR3 comprises 12 residues. Trimming took off 1 base at V and 0 bases at J, with 3 bases between the two ends. Germline V gives CDR1 SQVTM, CDR2 ANQGSEA. Here the CDR3 DNA reads TGCAGCGTTGAAGGGCTGAACACTGAAGCTTTCTTT. This sequence encodes CSVEGLNTEAFF. Based on the CDR3 plus reference TRBV29-1 and TRBJ1-1, the full variable domain is SAVISQKPSRDICQRGTSLTIQCQVDSQVTMMFWYRQQPGQSLTLIATANQGSEATYESGFVIDKFPISRPNLTFSTLTVSNMSPEDSSIYLCSVEGLNTEAFFGQGTRLTVV.

This clonotype was counted many times. The chain links TRBV3-1 to TRBJ2-7, with D uncertain. Per germline, CDR1 LGHDT and CDR2 YNNKEL (reference sequence). The V gene lost 2 bases and the J gene lost 3 bases, with 8 bases spanning the gap. The CDR3 consists of 13 residues. Written as DNA, the CDR3 is TGTGCCAGCAGCCAAACGTTGTTCTACGAGCAGTACTTC. Protein product: CASSQTLFYEQYF.

Only a few counts were recorded for this clonotype. The chain combines TRBV4-1 with TRBJ1-1; D gene unclear. Trimming cost V 1 base and J 10 bases, with 13 bases left between them. CDR1 is MGHRA and CDR2 is YSYEKL in the germline V gene. This CDR3 is 13 amino acids long. CDR3: CASSQGGYWGAFF. The CDR3 DNA reads as TGCGCCAGCAGCCAAGGAGGGTACTGGGGAGCTTTCTTT.

The rearrangement links TRBV3-1 to TRBJ2-3, with 7 bases matching TRBD2. Germline CDR1 is LGHDT and CDR2 is YNNKEL (reference sequence). With V trimmed by 1 base and J by 5 bases, 9 bases remained unmatched. The CDR3 contains 16 residues. CDR3 sequence: CASSQAGREWEDTQYF. The CDR3 bases are TGTGCCAGCAGCCAAGCCGGGCGGGAGTGGGAAGATACGCAGTATTTT.

This clonotype was detected a few times. CDR3 DNA: TGTGCCACCGCGGGGGGGAGCACAGATACGCAGTATTTT. It translates to CATAGGSTDTQYF. V is TRBV7-2 and J is TRBJ2-3; TRBD2 agrees at 9 bases. The CDR3 sequence is 13 residues long. Looked up from germline, CDR1 is SGHTA and CDR2 is FQGNSA. The ends lost 10 bases at V and 0 bases at J; junction bases unmatched: 2.

This clonotype was counted a few times. This chain links TRBV20-1 with TRBJ1-1; no clear D. Germline V gene lookup returns CDR1 DFQATT and CDR2 SNEGSKA (reference sequence). Trimming pared 6 bases from V and 5 bases from J, leaving 16 bases between. The CDR3 is 13 amino acids. This CDR3 reads CSADQVGLTEAFF. The CDR3 coding sequence is TGCAGTGCCGACCAGGTCGGATTGACTGAAGCTTTCTTT.

The chain joins TRBV7-9 to TRBJ2-7; D gene uncertain. CDR3 length equals 13 residues. Trimming removed 5 bases from V and 2 bases from J, with 10 bases in between. CDR1 SEHNR and CDR2 FQNEAQ come from the germline V gene (reference sequence). The CDR3 DNA reads as TGTGCCAGCAGCCCCCAGAACGCCTACGAGCAGTACTTC. The encoded protein is CASSPQNAYEQYF.

There are a few counts of this clonotype. The chain couples TRBV12-3 or TRBV12-4 to TRBJ2-1, with TRBD1 identical over 10 bases. V trimming: 2 bases; J trimming: 8 bases; junction bases outside the gene matches: 6. This CDR3 has 15 residues. The CDR3 loop reads CASSLLGQGTDEQFF. The CDR3 bases are TGTGCCAGCAGTTTACTGGGACAGGGGACAGATGAGCAGTTCTTC.

At least ten counts were recorded for this clonotype. The chain recombines TRBV2 with TRBJ1-3; D is perhaps TRBD1 (6 bases). Germline lookup yields CDR1 SNHLY and CDR2 FYNNEI. The V and J ends lost 3 bases and 4 bases respectively, with 10 bases between them. The CDR3 runs 14 residues. CDR3 amino acids: CASSEDSLGNTIYF. The CDR3 nucleotides read TGTGCCAGCAGTGAGGACAGCCTAGGAAACACCATATATTTT.

This clonotype was counted only a few times. The chain has TRBV7-3 and TRBJ2-3; 7 bases map to TRBD2. The length of the CDR3 is 15 residues. The germline CDR1 and CDR2 sequences are SGHTA and FQGTGA. V gave up 3 bases and J gave up 2 bases; unmatched junction bases: 5. CDR3 nucleotide sequence: TGTGCCAGCAGCTTGGGGGGGACTATCACAGATACGCAGTATTTT. It is translated as CASSLGGTITDTQYF.

This clonotype occurred many times. This chain uses TRBV12-3 or TRBV12-4 with TRBJ2-7; D possibly corresponds to TRBD1 (6 bases). The length of the CDR3 is 14 residues. V lost 5 bases and J lost 2, with 13 bases in between. The CDR3 DNA follows: TGTGCCAGCAGTACCGGGACAAGTGCCTACGAGCAGTACTTC. It specifies CASSTGTSAYEQYF.

The chain couples TRBV27 to TRBJ2-3; 11 nucleotides line up with TRBD2. The length of the CDR3 is 17 residues. J lost 4 bases, V lost 1 base, and 7 bases had no gene match. The germline V gene has CDR1 MNHEY and CDR2 SMNVEV (reference sequence). CDR3 sequence: CASSLLASGGLSDTQYF. The DNA for the CDR3 is TGTGCCAGCAGTTTATTGGCTAGCGGGGGGCTTTCAGATACGCAGTATTTT.

This chain links TRBV7-9 with TRBJ2-2; D is unresolved. CDR1 and CDR2 (germline): SEHNR, FQNEAQ (reference sequence). The CDR3 is 14 amino acids. V gave up 2 bases and J gave up 3 bases, with 7 bases separating them. The CDR3 sequence: CASSLPGDTGELFF. The CDR3 region has the DNA TGTGCCAGCAGCTTACCCGGAGACACCGGGGAGCTGTTTTTT.

This chain uses TRBV20-1 with TRBJ2-7; 9 nucleotides line up with TRBD2. Germline-derived CDR1 and CDR2 are DFQATT and SNEGSKA (reference sequence). After removal of 6 bases from V and 4 bases from J, the junction contained 19 bases not matched to a gene. The CDR3 has 17 residues. CDR3 coding DNA: TGCAGTGCAAGATTCCTGGGGCGGGAGGGCCTTGGATACGAGCAGTACTTC. Translated: CSARFLGREGLGYEQYF.

The rearrangement links TRBV20-1 to TRBJ1-1; TRBD1 aligns across 10 bases. This CDR3 comprises 14 residues. V shed 6 bases, J shed 0 bases, and the junction held 4 bases outside the gene matches. Germline assignment: CDR1 DFQATT and CDR2 SNEGSKA (reference sequence). The CDR3 sequence: CSAEGQGMNTEAFF. CDR3 nucleotides: TGCAGTGCGGAGGGACAGGGGATGAACACTGAAGCTTTCTTT.

The rearrangement joins TRBV3-1 to TRBJ2-2; D is ambiguous. V gave up 4 bases and J gave up 6 bases, with 9 bases separating them. The CDR3 covers 13 residues. The germline CDR1 and CDR2 sequences are LGHDT and YNNKEL (reference sequence). The CDR3 DNA follows: TGTGCCAGCAGCCTGACAACTCCCGGGGAGCTGTTTTTT. Protein product: CASSLTTPGELFF.

There are many counts of this clonotype. This chain links TRBV4-3 with TRBJ1-1, with D possibly matching TRBD1 (6 bases). The CDR3 is made up of 14 amino acids. The ends were cut back, 4 bases at V and 7 bases at J, with 16 bases in the middle. The germline V gene has CDR1 LGHNA and CDR2 YSLEER. This CDR3 is CASSLLQGPGEAFF. The CDR3 DNA is TGCGCCAGCAGCCTCCTACAGGGACCGGGTGAAGCTTTCTTT.

This chain links TRBV12-3 or TRBV12-4 with TRBJ2-2, with D possibly TRBD2 on 5 matching bases. The CDR3 has 13 amino acids. V shed 7 bases and J shed 7 bases, with 13 bases lying between them. CDR3 sequence reads: CASTGIGSGELFF. In DNA, the CDR3 is TGTGCCAGCACCGGGATAGGCAGCGGGGAGCTGTTTTTT.

Only a few counts were recorded for this clonotype. The CDR3 region is CATSDRRLNYGYTF. The CDR3 bases are TGTGCCACCAGTGACCGACGCCTAAACTATGGCTACACCTTC. The chain has TRBV24-1 and TRBJ1-2, with D unresolved. This CDR3 comprises 14 residues. Looked up from germline, CDR1 is KGHDR and CDR2 is SFDVKD. V was cut by 4 bases and J by 2 bases, with 10 bases left in between.

This chain joins TRBV27 and TRBJ2-2, with 7 bases matching TRBD2. After removal of 4 bases from V and 3 bases from J, the junction contained 2 bases not matched to a gene. CDR1 is MNHEY and CDR2 is SMNVEV in the germline V gene (reference sequence). The CDR3 is made up of 14 amino acids. CDR3: CASSYAGDTGELFF. Written as DNA, the CDR3 is TGTGCCAGCAGTTACGCGGGAGACACCGGGGAGCTGTTTTTT.

This clonotype occurred many times. The chain links TRBV12-3 or TRBV12-4 to TRBJ2-1; D gene unclear. The CDR3 has 17 amino acids. Trimming pared 5 bases from V and 8 bases from J, leaving 25 bases between. This CDR3 is CASSPPQVSISLYEQFF. As DNA, the CDR3 is TGTGCCAGCAGTCCACCCCAGGTTTCCATCTCTCTCTATGAGCAGTTCTTC.

Only a few counts were recorded for this clonotype. This chain uses TRBV27 with TRBJ1-6, with 7 nucleotides matching TRBD1. The CDR3 runs to 15 residues. CDR1 is MNHEY and CDR2 is SMNVEV in the germline V gene (reference sequence). The junction had 3 bases not matched to a gene; V was cut back by 0 bases and J by 7 bases. DNA of the CDR3: TGTGCCAGCAGTTTATCGGTAGGGGGCAATTCACCCCTCCACTTT. It translates to CASSLSVGGNSPLHF.

This clonotype was detected only a few times. As DNA, the CDR3 is TGTGCCAGCAGGCTGAGAGGGACTGAAGCTTTCTTT. It encodes CASRLRGTEAFF. The V call is TRBV7-9, the J call TRBJ1-1; D unresolved. Germline CDR1 is SEHNR and CDR2 is FQNEAQ (reference sequence). Trimming removed 6 bases at V and 5 bases at J, with 10 bases between. The CDR3 length is 12 residues.

This clonotype was picked up a small number of times. The chain carries TRBV12-3 or TRBV12-4 and TRBJ1-2; D is unclear. The CDR3 sequence is 12 residues long. V was cut by 5 bases and J by 5 bases, with 9 bases left in between. CDR3 loop: CASSGERYGYTF. The CDR3 bases are TGTGCCAGCAGTGGGGAACGGTATGGCTACACCTTC.